The clone carrying this T cell receptor beta chain has a count of ten or more. This CDR3 spans 12 amino acids. Germline CDR1 and CDR2: MNHEY and SVGEGT. Losses at the gene ends were 6 bases for V and 7 bases for J; bases not matched to a gene: 4. This sample was included in a study of T-cell reconstitution after alpha-beta-depleted transplantation in children. During its preparation, the TCRbeta library received unique molecular identifiers. MiXCR, run by TCRdb on the PCR reads, gives a single entry per CDR3 protein. The sample carries fewer than 400,000 distinct CDR3 sequences, roughly 21% recorded once.

This TCR was recovered from a human donor who donated a stem cell graft to a child with acute myeloid leukemia. V and J are TRBV6-2 or TRBV6-3 and TRBJ2-3, with 7 bases aligning to TRBD1. Here the sequenced sample was PBMCs from the stem cell graft donor, taken from the stem cell graft. The CDR3 DNA reads as TGTGCCAGCAGCGACAGGGCTTATACGCAGTATTTT. Translation gives CASSDRAYTQYF.